A single sample gave rise to the 20 T cell receptor beta chains below, sequenced in a study of cytomegalovirus exposure and HLA in healthy donors. The repertoire was sequenced with immunoSEQ multiplex PCR; TCRdb's copy has only in-frame clones and lacks some. In the table there are 89,000 or so clones, 85% to 95% of which are singletons. Material for sequencing was PBMCs. The receptors come from a woman aged 25 to 39 in good health and CMV-seropositive.

The J gene is TRBJ2-1, the V gene TRBV27, with a possible D match to TRBD2 (5 bases). Germline lookup yields CDR1 MNHEY and CDR2 SMNVEV (reference sequence). CDR3 length: 12 amino acids. Deletions cut 4 bases from V and 8 bases from J, with 9 bases between. The chain's CDR3 is CASSSLGDEQFF. CDR3 nucleotide sequence: TGTGCCAGCAGTTCCCTGGGAGATGAGCAGTTCTTC.

The chain links TRBV7-2 to TRBJ2-7; the match to TRBD2 covers 8 bases. Trimming removed 5 bases from V and 0 bases from J; junction bases left unmatched: 9. Per the germline V gene, CDR1 is SGHTA and CDR2 is FQGNSA. The CDR3 spans 16 residues. The CDR3 bases are TGTGCCAGCAGCCCACGCGTAGCGGGGAGCTCCTACGAGCAGTACTTC. Its translation is CASSPRVAGSSYEQYF.

Only one count was recorded for this clone. V and J are TRBV9 and TRBJ2-7, with TRBD1 as a possible D gene (5 bases). Trimming removed 0 bases at V and 0 bases at J, with 10 bases between. The CDR3 runs to 15 residues. Germline lookup yields CDR1 SGDLS and CDR2 YYNGEE. This chain's CDR3 is CASSVEGRFSYEQYF. The CDR3 coding sequence is TGTGCCAGCAGCGTAGAGGGGCGGTTCTCCTACGAGCAGTACTTC.

The gene calls are TRBV28 and TRBJ2-1; the match to TRBD2 covers 8 bases. The CDR3 is made up of 14 amino acids. The V segment lost 8 bases and the J segment 3 bases; nucleotides outside the gene matches: 6. CDR1 is MDHEN, CDR2 SYDVKM, per germline. The CDR3 reads CASWASGRYNEQFF. The CDR3 DNA sequence: TGTGCCAGCTGGGCTAGCGGGCGCTACAATGAGCAGTTCTTC.

The V call is TRBV5-1, the J call TRBJ2-7; 12 bases align to TRBD2. This CDR3 spans 15 amino acids. CDR1 is SGHRS and CDR2 is YFSETQ in the germline V gene. The V gene end was trimmed by 4 bases and the J gene end by 3 bases; junction bases not matched to a gene: 5. DNA for the CDR3: TGCGCCAGCAGCCCCTGGACTAGCGGGGTCTACGAGCAGTACTTC. Amino acid sequence: CASSPWTSGVYEQYF.

V is TRBV5-1 and J is TRBJ2-1, with 7 bases lining up with TRBD2. Germline CDR1 is SGHRS and CDR2 is YFSETQ. The CDR3 is made up of 15 amino acids. V dropped 7 bases and J dropped 6; count of bases not matched to a gene: 13. The CDR3 DNA reads TGCGCCAGCGCGAAGACAGCGGGAAAGAGCAATGAGCAGTTCTTC. Translation gives CASAKTAGKSNEQFF.

The chain links TRBV4-3 to TRBJ2-3; TRBD2 matches 10 bases. Germline values: CDR1 LGHNA, CDR2 YSLEER. V lost 4 bases to trimming and J lost 4 bases; unmatched junction nucleotides: 8. The CDR3 spans 16 residues. The CDR3 DNA follows: TGCGCCAGCAGCCGAGTAGCGGGAGGAGCCCCAGATACGCAGTATTTT. It codes for CASSRVAGGAPDTQYF.

V gene TRBV5-5 combines with J gene TRBJ2-2; perhaps TRBD2 as D (5 bases). The CDR3 is 14 amino acids. The V gene's germline CDR1 is SGHKS and CDR2 YYEKEE (reference sequence). Trimming left V 4 bases short and J 8 bases short, with 15 bases between. DNA of the CDR3: TGTGCCAGCAGCGGTACGAGGGAGAGGGGGGAGCTGTTTTTT. Its translation is CASSGTRERGELFF.

The rearrangement links TRBV4-1 to TRBJ2-5; D not resolved. This CDR3 has 13 residues. V shed 0 bases and J shed 9 bases, with 11 bases lying between them. Germline CDR1 MGHRA, CDR2 YSYEKL. The DNA of the CDR3 is TGCGCCAGCAGCCAAGAGGTTGTCGCGGCCCAGTACTTC. This gives the protein CASSQEVVAAQYF.

This chain uses TRBV5-1 with TRBJ2-7, with D maybe TRBD1 (5 bases). The CDR3 runs to 15 residues. Germline V CDR1 and CDR2: SGHRS, YFSETQ. V was cut by 1 base and J by 1 base, with 12 bases left in between. The CDR3 sequence is CASSLWTPDSYEQYF. DNA of the CDR3: TGCGCCAGCAGCTTGTGGACACCTGATTCCTACGAGCAGTACTTC. Together with reference TRBV5-1 and TRBJ2-7, the CDR3 gives the full variable domain: KAGVTQTPRYLIKTRGQQVTLSCSPISGHRSVSWYQQTPGQGLQFLFEYFSETQRNKGNFPGRFSGRQFSNSRSEMNVSTLELGDSALYLCASSLWTPDSYEQYFGPGTRLTVT.

The chain links TRBV15 to TRBJ2-6; 7 bases fit TRBD2. Germline V lookup: CDR1 LNHNV, CDR2 YYDKDF (reference sequence). Unmatched junction bases numbered 4, after V lost 3 bases and J lost 2 bases. The CDR3 has 16 amino acids. This CDR3 reads CATSRGGRTGANVLTF. The CDR3 DNA is TGTGCCACCAGCAGGGGGGGGAGAACTGGGGCCAACGTCCTGACTTTC.

This chain joins TRBV1 and TRBJ1-1; whether TRBD1, the table's D call, matches the DNA was not checked. TRBV1 is termed a pseudogene. There are 17 residues in the CDR3. This CDR3 is CTSSLFGQGLGNTEAFF. CDR3 coding DNA: TGCACCAGCAGCCTTTTCGGTCAGGGCTTGGGCAACACTGAAGCTTTCTTT.

The V gene is TRBV19, the J gene TRBJ1-2; 10 positions match TRBD1. Germline CDR1 and CDR2: LNHDA and SQIVND (reference sequence). This CDR3 comprises 14 residues. The J segment lost 4 bases and the V segment lost 6 bases, leaving 5 bases of the junction unmatched. The CDR3 DNA reads TGTGCCAGTAGACGGGACAGGGGAACCTATGGCTACACCTTC. It encodes CASRRDRGTYGYTF.

This clone was counted once. The rearrangement links TRBV19 to TRBJ2-7, with 9 bases identical to TRBD2. This CDR3 comprises 14 residues. The ends lost 3 bases at V and 6 bases at J; junction bases unmatched: 6. Germline CDR1 and CDR2: LNHDA and SQIVND (reference sequence). The CDR3 region has the DNA TGTGCCAGTAGTATCGTAGCGGGAGTAAGCGAGCAGTACTTC. It encodes CASSIVAGVSEQYF.

On this clone itself: Germline is not matched at one junction end, which may reflect a read error. The chain combines TRBV6-1 with TRBJ2-2; TRBD2 agrees at 12 bases. CDR1 MNHNS and CDR2 SASEGT come from the germline V gene. This CDR3 comprises 17 residues. CDR3 region: CASSQAGLAGNTGELFF. For the CDR3, the DNA is TGTGCCAGCAGTCAAGCAGGACTAGCGGGAAACACCGGGGAGCTGTTTTTT.

The chain is built from TRBV5-4 and TRBJ2-2; D is ambiguous. CDR1 and CDR2 from the germline V gene are SGHNT and YYREEE (reference sequence). V was cut by 2 bases and J by 2 bases, with 10 bases left in between. This CDR3 region has 15 residues. CDR3 nucleotides: TGTGCCAGCAGCTTAAGAGTACCAAACACCGGGGAGCTGTTTTTT. It yields the protein CASSLRVPNTGELFF.

The rearrangement links TRBV7-2 to TRBJ2-7; 11 positions agree with TRBD2. The V and J ends lost 2 bases and 1 base, in that order; junction bases with no gene match: 1. The CDR3 runs to 15 residues. Germline values: CDR1 SGHTA, CDR2 FQGNSA. CDR3: CASSLRTSGSYEQYF. CDR3 nucleotides: TGTGCCAGCAGCTTAAGGACTAGCGGGTCCTACGAGCAGTACTTC.

J is TRBJ1-1 and V is TRBV6-5; D is unclear. The germline V gene has CDR1 MNHEY and CDR2 SVGAGI. Trimming removed 0 bases at V and 2 bases at J, with 4 bases between. The CDR3 is made up of 13 amino acids. The CDR3 region has the DNA TGTGCCAGCAGTTACTCTATAAACACTGAAGCTTTCTTT. This translates into CASSYSINTEAFF.

This clone counts as medium-sized. V is TRBV7-3 and J is TRBJ2-5, with 7 nucleotides matching TRBD2. The V and J ends lost 1 base and 1 base, in that order; junction bases with no gene match: 3. This CDR3 is built from 15 residues. Germline V CDR1 and CDR2: SGHTA, FQGTGA. In nucleotides, the CDR3 is TGTGCCAGCAGCTTAAAGGCTAGCGGCCAAGAGACCCAGTACTTC. This codes for CASSLKASGQETQYF.

The rearrangement joins TRBV5-1 to TRBJ2-3; TRBD1 matches 9 bases. The CDR3 contains 16 residues. Trimming took 0 bases from V and 1 from J; bases not matched to a gene: 3. Germline-derived CDR1 and CDR2 are SGHRS and YFSETQ. The CDR3 region has the DNA TGCGCCAGCAGCTTGGACAGGGGGCCGGGCACAGATACGCAGTATTTT. As protein: CASSLDRGPGTDTQYF.